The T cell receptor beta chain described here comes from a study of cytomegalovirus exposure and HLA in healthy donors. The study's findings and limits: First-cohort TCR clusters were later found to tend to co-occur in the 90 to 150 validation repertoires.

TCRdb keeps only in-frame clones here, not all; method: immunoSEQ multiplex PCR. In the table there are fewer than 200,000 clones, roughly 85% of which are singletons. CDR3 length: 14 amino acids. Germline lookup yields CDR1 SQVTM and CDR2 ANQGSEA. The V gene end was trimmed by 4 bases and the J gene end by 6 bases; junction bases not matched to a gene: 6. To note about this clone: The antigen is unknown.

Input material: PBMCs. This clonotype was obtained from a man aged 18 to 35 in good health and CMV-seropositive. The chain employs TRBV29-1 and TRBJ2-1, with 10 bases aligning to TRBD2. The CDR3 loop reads CSVGASGSGNEQFF. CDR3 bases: TGCAGCGTTGGGGCTAGCGGGAGTGGCAATGAGCAGTTCTTC.